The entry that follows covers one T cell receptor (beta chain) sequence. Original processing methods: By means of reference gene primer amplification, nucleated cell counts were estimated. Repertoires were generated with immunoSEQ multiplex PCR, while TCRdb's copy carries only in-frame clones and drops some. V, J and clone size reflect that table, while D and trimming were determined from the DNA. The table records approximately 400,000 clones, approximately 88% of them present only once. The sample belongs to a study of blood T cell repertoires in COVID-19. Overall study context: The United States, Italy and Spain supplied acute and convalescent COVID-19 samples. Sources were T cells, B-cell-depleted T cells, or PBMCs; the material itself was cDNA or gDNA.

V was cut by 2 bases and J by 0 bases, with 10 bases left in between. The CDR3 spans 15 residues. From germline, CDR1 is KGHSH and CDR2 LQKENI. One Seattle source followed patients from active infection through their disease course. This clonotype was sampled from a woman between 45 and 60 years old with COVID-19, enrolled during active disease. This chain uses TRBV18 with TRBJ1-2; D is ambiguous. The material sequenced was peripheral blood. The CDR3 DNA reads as TGTGCCAGCTCACCATCCTCGGGAACTAACTATGGCTACACCTTC. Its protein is CASSPSSGTNYGYTF.